This TCR beta chain was captured in a study of identical twins. Whole-study findings and limits: Fewer insertions were carried by abundant cord blood beta clonotypes, but none was seen in memory repertoires. In monozygotic twins, models underestimated the sharing of out-of-frame TCR alpha. The authors drew conclusions from cross-sectional statistical analysis rather than following the same donors.

As regards this clonotype: Its specificity is not known.

V trimming: 6 bases; J trimming: 0 bases; junction bases outside the gene matches: 8. The CDR3 is 17 residues long. Template switching, a step in the protocol, added a universal primer site, and cDNA carried unique molecular identifiers. TCRdb ran MiXCR on the 5' RACE reads and lists one entry per CDR3 protein. The sample includes more than 250,000 distinct CDR3 sequences, approximately 8.5% of them seen just once. The same data also contributed to another study, on yellow fever vaccine responses in identical twins.

The rearrangement uses TRBV12-3 or TRBV12-4 and TRBJ2-1; 10 bases map to TRBD2. The receptor was derived from a woman aged 18-35 years in good health. Sequencing was carried out using memory (CD45RO+) T cells sorted from blood. The CDR3 protein is CASRRPSGGLSYNEQFF. In nucleotides, the CDR3 is TGTGCCAGCAGACGACCTAGCGGGGGCCTCTCCTACAATGAGCAGTTCTTC.